Shown below are 30 T cell receptor beta chains from a single sample sequenced in a study of cytomegalovirus exposure and HLA in healthy donors. This PCR relied on a set of 60 Vbeta primers and 13 Jbeta primers. Produced via immunoSEQ multiplex PCR; TCRdb's table is partial and in-frame only. The sample includes approximately 85,000 clones, 60% to 75% of them seen just once. The sequencing sample was made of PBMCs. The receptor set was obtained from a middle-aged woman in good health and CMV-seropositive.

This clone occurred once. The V call is TRBV29-1, the J call TRBJ2-7, with TRBD1 identical over 11 bases. There are 13 residues in the CDR3. Germline CDR1 is SQVTM and CDR2 is ANQGSEA. The V segment lost 5 bases and the J segment 4 bases; nucleotides outside the gene matches: 4. CDR3 loop: CSVFGQGAYEQYF. As DNA, the CDR3 is TGCAGCGTTTTTGGACAGGGGGCTTACGAGCAGTACTTC.

The chain links TRBV19 to TRBJ2-3, with 9 bases lining up with TRBD1. CDR3 length: 15 residues. V gave up 5 bases and J gave up 6 bases; unmatched junction bases: 9. Germline assignment: CDR1 LNHDA and CDR2 SQIVND (reference sequence). Written as DNA, the CDR3 is TGTGCCAGTAGTCTCGGACAGGGGAGGCGGGATACGCAGTATTTT. It specifies CASSLGQGRRDTQYF.

The genes are TRBV7-2 and TRBJ2-3; possibly TRBD1 for D (6 bases). The CDR3 totals 13 residues. Germline V CDR1 and CDR2: SGHTA, FQGNSA. V lost 5 bases to trimming and J lost 4 bases, with 10 bases between them. CDR3 bases: TGTGCCAGCAGCATAACAGGGCCAGATACGCAGTATTTT. This sequence encodes CASSITGPDTQYF.

The chain joins TRBV7-9 to TRBJ1-1; D may be TRBD1 (6 bases). With 4 bases removed from V and 7 bases from J, the gap between germline ends came to 10 bases. This CDR3 is 12 amino acids long. The germline CDR1 and CDR2 sequences are SEHNR and FQNEAQ (reference sequence). The CDR3 nucleotides read TGTGCCAGCAGCTCCCAGGGGATTGAAGCTTTCTTT. This translates into CASSSQGIEAFF.

This clone has just a few counts. The rearrangement uses TRBV14 and TRBJ1-2, with D perhaps TRBD1 (5 bases). The germline V and J ends were trimmed by 1 base and 1 base, with 13 bases remaining between them. Germline V gene data show CDR1 as SGHDN and CDR2 as FVKESK. The CDR3 has 16 amino acids. Written as DNA, the CDR3 is TGTGCCAGCAGCCAAGGGCGGGGGACCATTAACTATGGCTACACCTTC. This sequence encodes CASSQGRGTINYGYTF. Supplemented by reference TRBV14 and TRBJ1-2, the full variable domain reads EAGVTQFPSHSVIEKGQTVTLRCDPISGHDNLYWYRRVMGKEIKFLLHFVKESKQDESGMPNNRFLAERTGGTYSTLKVQPAELEDSGVYFCASSQGRGTINYGYTFGSGTRLTVV.

The chain carries TRBV29-1 and TRBJ1-2; a weak D match, TRBD1 (5 bases). The CDR3 is 11 amino acids. CDR1 is SQVTM, CDR2 ANQGSEA, per germline. The V end lost 7 bases, the J end lost 2 bases, and 8 bases lay between the germline ends. The DNA of the CDR3 is TGCAGCGGCCAGGGAAACTATGGCTACACCTTC. Translating gives CSGQGNYGYTF.

This chain joins TRBV20-1 and TRBJ1-6; D gene ambiguous. The CDR3 extends over 11 amino acids. Trimming took off 5 bases at V and 11 bases at J, with 10 bases between the two ends. The germline CDR1 and CDR2 sequences are DFQATT and SNEGSKA (reference sequence). CDR3 in amino acids: CSAVRDPPLHF. As DNA, the CDR3 is TGCAGTGCTGTCCGGGATCCACCCCTCCACTTT.

This clone was detected once. The chain is built from TRBV5-1 and TRBJ2-2; perhaps TRBD2 as D (6 bases). The CDR3 is made up of 16 amino acids. Trimming cost V 0 bases and J 5 bases, with 14 bases left between them. Germline CDR1 and CDR2: SGHRS and YFSETQ. The CDR3, as DNA: TGCGCCAGCAGCTTGGCTTCGGGAGCGCTTACCGGGGAGCTGTTTTTT. Translated, it gives CASSLASGALTGELFF.

J is TRBJ2-1 and V is TRBV14; a weak D match, TRBD2 (5 bases). Germline V CDR1 and CDR2: SGHDN, FVKESK. Trimming took off 0 bases at V and 9 bases at J, with 12 bases between the two ends. The CDR3 is 14 amino acids. In DNA form, the CDR3 reads TGTGCCAGCAGCCAAGATCGAGGGCGAAGTGAGCAGTTCTTC. This translates into CASSQDRGRSEQFF.

The rearrangement links TRBV5-1 to TRBJ2-1; perhaps TRBD2 as D (6 bases). The CDR3 loop spans 15 amino acids. The ends were cut back, 1 base at V and 6 bases at J, with 14 bases in the middle. Germline assignment: CDR1 SGHRS and CDR2 YFSETQ. CDR3 loop: CASSLIGGSLNEQFF. The CDR3 bases are TGCGCCAGCAGCTTGATCGGGGGTAGTCTCAATGAGCAGTTCTTC.

The chain joins TRBV30 to TRBJ2-5, with D hard to call. V was pared by 1 base and J by 4 bases, with 13 bases between. CDR1 GTSNPN and CDR2 SVGIG come from the germline V gene (reference sequence). This CDR3 comprises 14 residues. The CDR3 DNA is TGTGCCTGGAGTGACATTCAAACGGGAGAGACCCAGTACTTC. The encoded protein is CAWSDIQTGETQYF.

In this sample, this clone turned up once. The chain is built from TRBV11-2 and TRBJ1-1; perhaps TRBD1 as D (5 bases). The germline V gene has CDR1 SGHAT and CDR2 FQNNGV. The CDR3 loop spans 14 amino acids. The ends were cut back, 2 bases at V and 0 bases at J, with 7 bases in the middle. CDR3 nucleotide sequence: TGTGCCAGCAGCTTATGGGGCATGAACACTGAAGCTTTCTTT. This encodes CASSLWGMNTEAFF. Drawing the rest from reference TRBV11-2 and TRBJ1-1, the complete variable domain is EAGVAQSPRYKIIEKRQSVAFWCNPISGHATLYWYQQILGQGPKLLIQFQNNGVVDDSQLPKDRFSAERLKGVDSTLKIQPAKLEDSAVYLCASSLWGMNTEAFFGQGTRLTVV.

The J gene is TRBJ1-1, the V gene TRBV2; D is possibly TRBD1 (6 bases). Germline V lookup: CDR1 SNHLY, CDR2 FYNNEI. The CDR3 loop spans 13 amino acids. The germline V and J ends were trimmed by 8 bases and 6 bases, with 16 bases remaining between them. CDR3 DNA: TGTGCCAGCCGGACAGCCGGGGTGGCTGAAGCTTTCTTT. This gives the protein CASRTAGVAEAFF. Full variable domain (remainder filled in from reference TRBV2 and TRBJ1-1): EPEVTQTPSHQVTQMGQEVILRCVPISNHLYFYWYRQILGQKVEFLVSFYNNEISEKSEIFDDQFSVERPDGSNFTLKIRSTKLEDSAMYFCASRTAGVAEAFFGQGTRLTVV.

The chain uses TRBV5-4 and TRBJ2-1, with D possibly matching TRBD2 (6 bases). Germline-derived CDR1 and CDR2 are SGHNT and YYREEE (reference sequence). V was clipped by 0 bases and J by 5 bases, with 12 bases between them. The CDR3 is 15 residues long. CDR3 protein: CASSLALANNNEQFF. In DNA, the CDR3 is TGTGCCAGCAGCTTGGCACTAGCAAATAACAATGAGCAGTTCTTC. The full variable domain, rest sourced from reference TRBV5-4 and TRBJ2-1, is ETGVTQSPTHLIKTRGQQVTLRCSSQSGHNTVSWYQQALGQGPQFIFQYYREEENGRGNFPPRFSGLQFPNYSSELNVNALELDDSALYLCASSLALANNNEQFFGPGTRLTVL.

V usage is TRBV7-2 and J usage is TRBJ2-3; TRBD2 aligns across 12 bases. There are 15 residues in the CDR3. Trimming cost V 5 bases and J 6 bases; bases outside gene matches: 6. The germline V gene encodes CDR1 SGHTA and CDR2 FQGNSA. The CDR3 region is CASSPRLAGADTQYF. DNA of the CDR3: TGTGCCAGCAGCCCTCGACTAGCGGGGGCCGATACGCAGTATTTT.

The V and J genes are TRBV5-1 and TRBJ2-3; 12 positions match TRBD2. CDR3 length equals 16 residues. The germline V gene encodes CDR1 SGHRS and CDR2 YFSETQ. Germline trimming cut 4 bases from V and 4 bases from J; bases unmatched to any gene: 7. CDR3 sequence reads: CASSATLAGGADTQYF. The CDR3 nucleotides are TGCGCCAGCAGCGCGACACTAGCGGGAGGTGCAGATACGCAGTATTTT.

This sequence joins TRBV27 and TRBJ2-2; D may be TRBD2 (6 bases). The CDR3 covers 15 residues. The ends were cut back, 4 bases at V and 6 bases at J, with 15 bases in the middle. From germline, CDR1 is MNHEY and CDR2 SMNVEV (reference sequence). This CDR3 is CASSWGGADSGELFF. The CDR3 coding sequence is TGTGCCAGCAGTTGGGGCGGGGCAGACTCCGGGGAGCTGTTTTTT.

This clone was counted between two and nine times. The CDR3 loop is CASSYSLGGLQPQHF. DNA of the CDR3: TGTGCCAGCAGTTACTCGTTGGGGGGGCTTCAGCCCCAGCATTTT. The chain joins TRBV6-6 to TRBJ1-5; TRBD1 is a possible D gene (6 bases). The CDR3 spans 15 residues. V shed 0 bases and J shed 6 bases, with 12 bases lying between them. The germline CDR1 and CDR2 sequences are MNHNY and SVGAGI (reference sequence).

This chain joins TRBV29-1 and TRBJ1-2, with 8 bases aligning to TRBD1. The germline V gene encodes CDR1 SQVTM and CDR2 ANQGSEA. V gave up 5 bases and J gave up 5 bases; unmatched junction bases: 7. The CDR3 extends over 13 amino acids. The CDR3 loop is CSVRTGLGYGYTF. The CDR3 DNA follows: TGCAGCGTTCGGACAGGGCTGGGGTATGGCTACACCTTC.

In this sample, this clone turned up once. Other nucleotide sequences from this sample produce the same CDR3. The J gene is TRBJ1-2, the V gene TRBV19, with 7 bases lining up with TRBD1. The CDR3 sequence is 15 residues long. The V segment lost 5 bases and the J segment 3 bases; nucleotides outside the gene matches: 9. Germline lookup yields CDR1 LNHDA and CDR2 SQIVND (reference sequence). The DNA of the CDR3 is TGTGCCAGTAGTGTGGAATCGACAGGGCACTATGGCTACACCTTC. It translates to CASSVESTGHYGYTF.

This clone was recorded a few times. This chain uses TRBV5-1 with TRBJ1-6; the D gene is possibly TRBD1 (6 bases). V gave up 4 bases and J gave up 6 bases, with 8 bases separating them. CDR1 and CDR2 from the germline V gene are SGHRS and YFSETQ. The CDR3 is made up of 13 amino acids. CDR3 bases: TGCGCCAGCAGCCGGGACACTAATTCACCCCTCCACTTT. The encoded protein is CASSRDTNSPLHF.

The chain recombines TRBV5-1 with TRBJ2-1, with 10 bases lining up with TRBD2. V shed 0 bases, J shed 7 bases, and the junction held 4 bases outside the gene matches. There are 15 residues in the CDR3. Germline V lookup: CDR1 SGHRS, CDR2 YFSETQ. Written as DNA, the CDR3 is TGCGCCAGCAGCTTGGGAGCGGGGGGGCTGAATGAGCAGTTCTTC. Residues: CASSLGAGGLNEQFF.

This clone was picked up one time. V and J are TRBV7-2 and TRBJ2-3, with D maybe TRBD2 (7 bases). Germline V gene sequence: CDR1 SGHTA, CDR2 FQGNSA. The CDR3 spans 14 residues. Trimming removed 5 bases from V and 10 bases from J, with 19 bases in between. The CDR3 loop is CASSRGGTGGAQYF. The DNA of the CDR3 is TGTGCCAGCAGCCGAGGGGGGACGGGGGGTGCGCAGTATTTT.

V is TRBV14 and J is TRBJ2-5; D is unclear. The CDR3 contains 13 residues. With 1 base removed from V and 1 base from J, the gap between germline ends came to 4 bases. Germline CDR1 is SGHDN and CDR2 is FVKESK. The CDR3 DNA sequence: TGTGCCAGCAGCCAAGTCATCCAAGAGACCCAGTACTTC. Its protein product is CASSQVIQETQYF.

The chain couples TRBV27 to TRBJ1-5, with 7 bases fitting TRBD1. CDR3 length equals 16 residues. After removal of 8 bases from V and 0 bases from J, the junction contained 10 bases not matched to a gene. Germline V CDR1 and CDR2: MNHEY, SMNVEV (reference sequence). The CDR3 nucleotides are TGTGCCAGCGGTGGGCAGGGGGGAAATAGCAATCAGCCCCAGCATTTT. Translated, it gives CASGGQGGNSNQPQHF.

The chain carries TRBV2 and TRBJ1-5, with 10 bases aligning to TRBD1. Germline V lookup: CDR1 SNHLY, CDR2 FYNNEI. The CDR3 covers 16 residues. The trim removed 5 bases at V and 10 bases at J, leaving 14 bases unmatched. CDR3 DNA sequence: TGTGCCAGCAGTCCCTCTACCCCCGGGACAGGGGTCCCCCAGCATTTT. Its protein is CASSPSTPGTGVPQHF.

This clone was counted a few times. CDR3: CASSGEGNYGKLFF. The CDR3 DNA sequence: TGTGCCAGCAGTGGAGAAGGTAACTACGGAAAACTGTTTTTT. The chain employs TRBV2 and TRBJ1-4; D not resolved. The V end lost 4 bases, the J end lost 10 bases, and 16 bases lay between the germline ends. The CDR3 consists of 14 residues. In germline, CDR1 is SNHLY, CDR2 FYNNEI.

V usage is TRBV2 and J usage is TRBJ2-2, with 10 bases fitting TRBD1. The V and J ends lost 8 bases and 6 bases, in that order; junction bases with no gene match: 12. This CDR3 region has 16 residues. Per the germline V gene, CDR1 is SNHLY and CDR2 is FYNNEI. CDR3 nucleotide sequence: TGTGCCAGCCACCTTCCCGGGACAGGGGCGTCCGGGGAGCTGTTTTTT. Translating gives CASHLPGTGASGELFF.

This clone appeared once. The chain is built from TRBV7-9 and TRBJ2-3; tentatively, D is TRBD2 (5 bases). From germline, CDR1 is SEHNR and CDR2 FQNEAQ (reference sequence). The CDR3 has 17 residues. The germline V and J ends were trimmed by 4 bases and 1 base, with 18 bases remaining between them. The CDR3 spells CASSYPSVGVGTDTQYF. The CDR3 nucleotides are TGTGCCAGCAGCTACCCATCCGTGGGAGTGGGCACAGATACGCAGTATTTT. Looking up the rest from reference TRBV7-9 and TRBJ2-3 gives the full variable domain: DTGVSQNPRHKITKRGQNVTFRCDPISEHNRLYWYRQTLGQGPEFLTYFQNEAQLEKSRLLSDRFSAERPKGSFSTLEIQRTEQGDSAMYLCASSYPSVGVGTDTQYFGPGTRLTVL.

The J gene is TRBJ2-7, the V gene TRBV9, with a weak D call TRBD1 (6 bases). This CDR3 comprises 15 residues. V lost 0 bases to trimming and J lost 3 bases, with 13 bases between them. Germline CDR1 reads SGDLS; CDR2 reads YYNGEE. This chain's CDR3 is CASSVDEGRGYEQYF. CDR3 nucleotides: TGTGCCAGCAGCGTAGATGAAGGCAGGGGCTACGAGCAGTACTTC.